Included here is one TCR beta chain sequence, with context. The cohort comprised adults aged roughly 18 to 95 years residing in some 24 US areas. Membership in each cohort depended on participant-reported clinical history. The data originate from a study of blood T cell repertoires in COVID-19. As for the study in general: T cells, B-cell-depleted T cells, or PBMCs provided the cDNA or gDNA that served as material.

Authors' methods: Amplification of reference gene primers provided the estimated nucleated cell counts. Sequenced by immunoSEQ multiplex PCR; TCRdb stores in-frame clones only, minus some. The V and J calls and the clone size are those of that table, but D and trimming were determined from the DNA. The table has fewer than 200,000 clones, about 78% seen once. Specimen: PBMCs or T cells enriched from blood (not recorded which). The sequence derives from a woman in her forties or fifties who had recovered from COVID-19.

This chain's CDR3 is CASSSSTGPYTKNIQYF. The DNA of the CDR3 is TGTGCCAGCAGTTCGTCGACAGGACCCTACACCAAAAACATTCAGTACTTC. V is TRBV28 and J is TRBJ2-4; D is perhaps TRBD1 (6 bases). The length of the CDR3 is 17 residues. Germline-derived CDR1 and CDR2 are MDHEN and SYDVKM. Trimming shortened V by 4 bases and J by 2 bases, and 18 bases separated the two germline ends.